The 11 T cell receptor beta chains reported below all come from one sample, sequenced in a study of cytomegalovirus exposure and HLA in healthy donors (dated by TCRdb to 2015 to 2018). Libraries were constructed by the immunoSEQ multiplex PCR assay. Sourced from immuneACCESS, this table was stored by TCRdb with only in-frame sequences that have V and J called. A share of the clones is absent; for the studies checked, an unresolved V gene accounts for under half, and the remainder has no known explanation. Counted in this sample were approximately 160,000 clones; roughly 80% of them appeared once. The ten largest make up roughly 10% of the sample. The sequenced sample consisted of PBMCs. The receptors originated from a young man in good health and CMV-seropositive.

The genes are TRBV5-1 and TRBJ1-2; D ambiguous. CDR3 length: 13 amino acids. V dropped 1 base and J dropped 6 bases, with 10 bases sitting between them. Germline CDR1 SGHRS, CDR2 YFSETQ. DNA for the CDR3: TGCGCCAGCAGCTTGTCGGGAGAAGATGGCTACACCTTC. Protein: CASSLSGEDGYTF.

The chain combines TRBV7-2 with TRBJ1-6; 7 bases line up with TRBD1. The CDR3 sequence is 15 residues long. V was pared by 4 bases and J by 5 bases, with 5 bases of the junction left unmatched. CDR1 and CDR2 from the germline V gene are SGHTA and FQGNSA. CDR3 bases: TGTGCCAGCAGCTCACAGACAGGGAATAATTCACCCCTCCACTTT. This codes for CASSSQTGNNSPLHF.

The J gene is TRBJ1-1, the V gene TRBV4-1, with D possibly TRBD1 on 6 matching bases. Trimming cost V 0 bases and J 11 bases, with 10 bases left between them. The CDR3 has 12 amino acids. Looked up from germline, CDR1 is MGHRA and CDR2 is YSYEKL. CDR3 nucleotide sequence: TGCGCCAGCAGCCAAGAAGCAGGGGCCGCTTTCTTT. This encodes CASSQEAGAAFF.

The chain is built from TRBV5-5 and TRBJ2-1; D gene unclear. CDR3 length: 13 amino acids. Trimming stripped 3 bases from V and 7 bases from J, with 11 bases between. CDR1 is SGHKS, CDR2 YYEKEE, per germline (reference sequence). This chain's CDR3 is CASSYQRSNEQFF. The CDR3 nucleotides are TGTGCCAGCAGCTACCAGAGGAGTAATGAGCAGTTCTTC.

The J gene is TRBJ2-7, the V gene TRBV7-7; D unclear. The CDR3 has 13 residues. Trimming cost V 1 base and J 0 bases, with 4 bases left between them. Germline assignment: CDR1 SSHAT and CDR2 FNYEAQ (reference sequence). CDR3 bases: TGTGCCAGCAGCTTAGACTTCTCCTACGAGCAGTACTTC. This codes for CASSLDFSYEQYF.

J is TRBJ2-2 and V is TRBV19; 14 nucleotides match TRBD2. Trimming took 10 bases from V and 5 from J; bases not matched to a gene: 9. Germline assignment: CDR1 LNHDA and CDR2 SQIVND (reference sequence). The CDR3 consists of 16 residues. The CDR3 coding sequence is TGTGCCACCCCGACTAGCGGGGGGGCCGGGACCGGGGAGCTGTTTTTT. This codes for CATPTSGGAGTGELFF.

This chain links TRBV7-2 with TRBJ1-5; D perhaps matches TRBD1 (5 bases). V was cut by 4 bases and J by 0 bases, with 10 bases left in between. Per the germline V gene, CDR1 is SGHTA and CDR2 is FQGNSA. The CDR3 loop spans 15 amino acids. The CDR3 DNA reads TGTGCCAGCAGCTGGTCCAGGGATAGCAATCAGCCCCAGCATTTT. This codes for CASSWSRDSNQPQHF.

This chain uses TRBV28 with TRBJ1-4; D remains ambiguous. The CDR3 length is 15 residues. Deletions cut 6 bases from V and 0 bases from J, with 11 bases between. Germline CDR1 MDHEN, CDR2 SYDVKM. Written as DNA, the CDR3 is TGTGCCAGCAGCCGAACGTCTACAACTAATGAAAAACTGTTTTTT. This encodes CASSRTSTTNEKLFF.

On this clone: One end of the junction does not line up with germline, which may come from a read error. V is TRBV5-6 and J is TRBJ2-1; no clear D. CDR1 is SGHDT, CDR2 YYEEEE, per germline. CDR3 length: 13 amino acids. CDR3 protein: CASTLDRFGEQFF. CDR3 in DNA: TGTGCCAGCACCTTGGACCGATTCGGTGAGCAGTTCTTC.

This chain joins TRBV25-1 and TRBJ1-6, with 7 bases that match TRBD1. Trimming removed 1 base from V and 9 bases from J; junction bases left unmatched: 3. The CDR3 spans 14 residues. The V gene's germline CDR1 is MGHDK and CDR2 SYGVNS. The CDR3 DNA reads TGTGCCAGCAGTGAATTACAGGGGAGTTCACCCCTCCACTTT. This codes for CASSELQGSSPLHF.

Notes on this clone: The same CDR3 can be traced to other DNA sequences in this sample. This chain links TRBV27 with TRBJ1-2; 7 bases map to TRBD1. The trim removed 2 bases at V and 4 bases at J, leaving 4 bases unmatched. The length of the CDR3 is 14 residues. CDR1 is MNHEY and CDR2 is SMNVEV in the germline V gene (reference sequence). The CDR3 loop is CASSLVGDSYGYTF. Written as DNA, the CDR3 is TGTGCCAGCAGTTTAGTAGGGGACAGCTATGGCTACACCTTC.